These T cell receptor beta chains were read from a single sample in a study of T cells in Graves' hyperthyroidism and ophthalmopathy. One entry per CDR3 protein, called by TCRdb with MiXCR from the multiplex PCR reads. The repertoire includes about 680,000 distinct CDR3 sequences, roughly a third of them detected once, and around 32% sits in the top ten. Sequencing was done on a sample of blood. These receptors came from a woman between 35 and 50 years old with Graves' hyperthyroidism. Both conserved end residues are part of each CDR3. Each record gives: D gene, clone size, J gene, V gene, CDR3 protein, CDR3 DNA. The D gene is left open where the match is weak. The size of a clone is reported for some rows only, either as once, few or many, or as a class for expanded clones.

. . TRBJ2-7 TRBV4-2 CASSQEPGGYYEQYF TGTGCCAGCAGCCAAGAGCCTGGGGGGTACTACGAGCAGTACTTC
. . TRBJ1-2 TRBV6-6 CASSEAFRVSRDGYTF TGTGCCAGCAGTGAAGCCTTCAGGGTATCTCGAGATGGCTACACCTTC
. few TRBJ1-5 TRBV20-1 CSARDARGPQHF TGCAGTGCTAGAGATGCGCGGGGGCCCCAGCATTTT
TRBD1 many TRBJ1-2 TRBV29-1 CSARTGLSNYGYTF TGCAGCGCTCGGACAGGCCTGTCTAACTATGGCTACACCTTC
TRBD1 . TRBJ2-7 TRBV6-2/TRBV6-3 CASSYTPGQGVFFGEQYF TGTGCCAGCAGTTACACACCGGGACAGGGTGTGTTTTTTGGGGAGCAGTACTTC
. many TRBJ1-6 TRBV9 CASSVTGSGNSPLHF TGTGCCAGCAGCGTCACAGGGTCGGGTAATTCACCCCTCCACTTT
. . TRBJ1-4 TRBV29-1 CSALGAGPREKLFF TGCAGCGCCCTGGGCGCAGGGCCGAGAGAAAAACTGTTTTTT
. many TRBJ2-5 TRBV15 CATSRDGGWRDLRF TGTGCCACCAGCAGAGATGGGGGCTGGAGGGACTTAAGGTTC
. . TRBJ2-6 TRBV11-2 CASSLAVTGANVLTF TGTGCCAGCAGCTTGGCTGTTACTGGGGCCAACGTCCTGACTTTC
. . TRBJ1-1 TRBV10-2 CASRARAAFF TGCGCCAGCAGGGCCAGGGCAGCTTTCTTT
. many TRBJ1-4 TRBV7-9 CASSFGQTNEKLFF TGTGCCAGCAGCTTCGGTCAGACTAATGAAAAACTGTTTTTT
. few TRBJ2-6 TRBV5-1 CASSDLPSGANVLTF TGCGCCAGCTCGGACCTTCCCTCTGGGGCCAACGTCCTGACTTTC
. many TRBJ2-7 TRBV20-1 CSARGVDFTYEQYF TGCAGTGCTAGAGGGGTAGACTTTACCTACGAGCAGTACTTC
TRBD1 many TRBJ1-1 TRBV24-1 CATRKQGADTEAFF TGTGCCACCAGGAAACAGGGGGCTGACACTGAAGCTTTCTTT
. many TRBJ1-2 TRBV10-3 CAISAQGHYGYTF TGTGCCATCAGTGCGCAGGGTCACTATGGCTACACCTTC
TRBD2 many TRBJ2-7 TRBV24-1 CATSDSSRGGLYEQYF TGTGCCACCAGTGATTCGTCGCGGGGGGGCTTGTACGAGCAGTACTTC
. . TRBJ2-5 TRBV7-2 CASSYGLGVGQETQYF TGTGCCAGCAGCTACGGGCTGGGGGTCGGACAAGAGACCCAGTACTTC
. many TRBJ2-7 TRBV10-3 CAISVGLYEQYF TGTGCCATCAGTGTGGGGTTGTACGAGCAGTACTTC
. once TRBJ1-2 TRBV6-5 CASTQGFLGYTF TGTGCCAGCACACAGGGCTTCCTTGGCTACACCTTC
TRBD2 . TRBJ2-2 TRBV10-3 CATGGNTGELFF TGTGCCACGGGGGGGAACACCGGGGAGCTGTTTTTT
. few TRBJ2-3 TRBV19 CASRLGGVDTQYF TGTGCCAGTAGACTAGGAGGAGTGGATACGCAGTATTTT
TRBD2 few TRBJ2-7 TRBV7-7 CASSPTSGSTYEQYF TGTGCTAGCAGCCCCACTAGCGGGAGCACCTACGAGCAGTACTTC
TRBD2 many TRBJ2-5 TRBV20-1 CSAFLREWERTQYF TGCAGTGCGTTTCTGCGGGAGTGGGAGCGGACCCAGTACTTC
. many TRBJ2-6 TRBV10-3 CASSVSRSGANVLTF TGTGCCAGCAGTGTGTCTCGCTCTGGGGCCAACGTCCTGACTTTC
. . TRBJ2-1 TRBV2 CASSVWSSYNEQFF TGTGCCAGCAGTGTCTGGAGCTCCTACAATGAGCAGTTCTTC
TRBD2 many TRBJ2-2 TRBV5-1 CASSLAGYTGELFF TGTGCCAGCAGTCTAGCGGGTTATACGGGGGAGCTGTTTTTT
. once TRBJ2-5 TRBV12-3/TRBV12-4 CASSRFGPLETQYF TGTGCCAGCAGCAGATTTGGGCCGTTGGAGACCCAGTACTTC
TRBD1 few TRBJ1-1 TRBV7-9 CASSSPRQGNTEAFF TGTGCCAGCAGCTCTCCACGACAGGGGAACACTGAAGCTTTCTTT
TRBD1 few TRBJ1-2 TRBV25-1 CASSTPGQGLANYGYTF TGTGCCAGCAGTACACCGGGACAGGGACTCGCTAACTATGGCTACACCTTC
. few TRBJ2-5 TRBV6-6 CASSYSDPAQSETQYF TGTGCCAGCAGTTACTCAGATCCCGCTCAGTCGGAGACCCAGTACTTC
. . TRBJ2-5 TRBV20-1 CSARNPMAIETQYF TGCAGTGCCCGGAATCCAATGGCTATAGAGACCCAGTACTTC
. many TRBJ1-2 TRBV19 CASSIDLETANYGYTF TGTGCCAGTAGTATAGATCTGGAGACAGCTAACTATGGCTACACCTTC
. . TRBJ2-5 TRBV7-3 CASSLFQDQETQYF TGTGCCAGCAGCTTGTTCCAGGACCAAGAGACCCAGTACTTC
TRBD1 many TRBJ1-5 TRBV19 CASHAMTGVDNQPQHF TGTGCCAGTCACGCAATGACAGGGGTGGACAATCAGCCCCAGCATTTT
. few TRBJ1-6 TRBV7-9 CASSLFRAGRSYNSPLHF TGTGCCAGCAGCTTATTCAGGGCTGGTCGATCCTATAATTCACCCCTCCACTTT
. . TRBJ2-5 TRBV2 CASSYELGQQETQYF TGTGCCAGCAGTTATGAGTTGGGGCAGCAAGAGACCCAGTACTTC
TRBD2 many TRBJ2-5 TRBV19 CASRGLAQETQYF TGTGCCAGCAGAGGACTAGCTCAAGAGACCCAGTACTTC
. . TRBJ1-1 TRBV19 CASSTLARAPGKAFF TGTGCCAGTAGTACCCTCGCCAGGGCTCCGGGTAAAGCTTTCTTT
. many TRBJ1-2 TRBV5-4 CASSQGPTSMAGYTF TGTGCCAGCAGCCAAGGACCCACTTCTATGGCTGGCTACACCTTC
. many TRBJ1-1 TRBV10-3 CAISGRDENTEAFF TGTGCCATCAGTGGCAGAGACGAGAACACTGAAGCTTTCTTT
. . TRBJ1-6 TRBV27 CASSLFSPTGRHSPLHF TGTGCCAGCAGTTTATTTAGCCCAACAGGGAGACATTCACCCCTCCACTTT
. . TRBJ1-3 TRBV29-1 CSSFGQSSGNTIYF TGCAGCAGTTTTGGACAGAGCTCTGGAAACACCATATATTTT
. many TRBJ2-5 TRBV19 CASSIQETQYF TGTGCCAGCAGCATCCAAGAGACCCAGTACTTC
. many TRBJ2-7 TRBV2 CASSLDPDLAYEQYF TGTGCCTCAAGCCTAGACCCCGATTTAGCCTACGAGCAGTACTTC
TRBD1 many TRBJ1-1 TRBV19 CASSPGTGQATEAFF TGTGCCAGTAGTCCGGGGACAGGGCAGGCCACTGAAGCTTTCTTT
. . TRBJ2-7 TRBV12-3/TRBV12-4 CASSLRISYEQHF TGTGCCAGCAGTCTCCGGATTTCCTACGAGCAGCACTTC